By proportion, the clone carrying this T cell receptor beta chain is medium-sized. Its target is not known. The identical CDR3 is also encoded by other nucleotide sequences in the sample. The data are from a study of radiotherapy plus CTLA-4 blockade in lung cancer. In germline, CDR1 is SEHNR, CDR2 FQNEAQ (reference sequence). The CDR3 is 15 amino acids. Trimming left V 5 bases short and J 2 bases short, with 13 bases between. Clones were sequenced by immunoSEQ multiplex PCR, and TCRdb holds only the in-frame ones, with some missing. The table has some 70,000 clones, 79% seen once. General study results and limits: According to reports, early shifts in blood T cell clones, alongside interferon-beta, forecast response most accurately. Clones of tumor-derived TCRs expanded in blood after radiotherapy plus ipilimumab.

The sequenced sample was peripheral blood, obtained from a patient treated with radiotherapy plus ipilimumab. V gene TRBV7-9 combines with J gene TRBJ1-5; the D gene is possibly TRBD1 (5 bases). The sequence was collected from a human donor with non-small cell lung cancer who had a complete response to radiotherapy plus ipilimumab. CDR3 sequence: CASSPGDGGNQPQHF. CDR3 in DNA: TGTGCCAGCAGCCCTGGGGACGGAGGCAATCAGCCCCAGCATTTT.